The 21 T cell receptor beta chains presented below share a single source sample, sequenced in a study of T cell responses to AZD1222 COVID-19 vaccine. Produced via immunoSEQ multiplex PCR; TCRdb's table is partial and in-frame only. Of roughly 180,000 clones listed, 90% were seen once; the top ten hold approximately 2.8%. The sample in question was peripheral blood, obtained on day 0 of AZD1222 vaccination. The receptors derive from an adult in good health.

CDR3 coding DNA: TGCGCCAGCAGCCGGACTAGCGGGGGGGCCGGGGAGCTGTTTTTT. Residues: CASSRTSGGAGELFF. The chain couples TRBV4-3 to TRBJ2-2, with TRBD2 identical over 15 bases. Germline CDR1 LGHNA, CDR2 YSLEER. Trimming at V came to 4 bases and at J to 6 bases, leaving 0 bases not matched to a gene. The CDR3 contains 15 residues.

This clone was seen only once. V and J are TRBV29-1 and TRBJ2-1; the D gene could be TRBD1 or TRBD2 (5 bases each). Trimming left V 0 bases short and J 1 base short, with 13 bases between. The CDR3 contains 16 residues. Germline assignment: CDR1 SQVTM and CDR2 ANQGSEA. CDR3 region: CSVEEPGRGSYNEQFF. The CDR3 DNA follows: TGCAGCGTTGAAGAGCCGGGACGGGGTTCCTACAATGAGCAGTTCTTC.

This sequence joins TRBV7-3 and TRBJ2-2; D unresolved. This CDR3 is built from 13 residues. Deletions cut 4 bases from V and 6 bases from J, with 9 bases between. CDR1 and CDR2 (germline): SGHTA, FQGTGA. The CDR3 here is CASSSQIAGELFF. The CDR3 DNA sequence: TGTGCCAGCAGCTCCCAGATCGCCGGGGAGCTGTTTTTT.

The J gene is TRBJ2-1, the V gene TRBV24-1, with TRBD2 as a possible D gene (5 bases). V was clipped by 8 bases and J by 5 bases, with 15 bases between them. The CDR3 has 14 amino acids. The germline CDR1 and CDR2 sequences are KGHDR and SFDVKD. The CDR3 DNA is TGTGCCACCAAGGTCCCGTACGGGGACAATGAGCAGTTCTTC. This encodes CATKVPYGDNEQFF.

This clone appeared a few times. The chain uses TRBV5-1 and TRBJ2-3, with D uncertain. From germline, CDR1 is SGHRS and CDR2 YFSETQ. CDR3 size: 13 residues. V was pared by 4 bases and J by 4 bases, with 10 bases between. The CDR3 DNA is TGCGCCAGCAGCCCCTCTATGGCAGATACGCAGTATTTT. Protein product: CASSPSMADTQYF.

This clone was found once. The chain combines TRBV7-2 with TRBJ1-2, with 7 bases aligning to TRBD1. Germline lookup yields CDR1 SGHTA and CDR2 FQGNSA. J was trimmed by 4 bases and V by 0 bases; bases with no gene match: 8. CDR3 length equals 16 residues. This CDR3 is CASSLAQETGSYGYTF. The CDR3 DNA reads TGTGCCAGCAGCTTAGCGCAGGAGACAGGGAGCTATGGCTACACCTTC.

The V and J genes are TRBV5-1 and TRBJ1-2, with D maybe TRBD1 (5 bases). This CDR3 contains 13 residues. Trimming took off 5 bases at V and 7 bases at J, with 15 bases between the two ends. Germline values: CDR1 SGHRS, CDR2 YFSETQ. CDR3 residues: CASRPREMGGYTF. The CDR3 nucleotides are TGCGCCAGCAGACCCAGGGAAATGGGTGGCTACACCTTC.

The rearrangement joins TRBV6-2 or TRBV6-3 to TRBJ2-7; perhaps TRBD1 as D (6 bases). V was shortened by 3 bases and J by 3 bases, with 18 bases between the two germline ends. This CDR3 is 16 amino acids long. CDR1 is MNHEY and CDR2 is SVGEGT in the germline V gene. In DNA, the CDR3 is TGTGCCAGCAGTTATAACCGGGTCCAGGGGTACTACGAGCAGTACTTC. It translates to CASSYNRVQGYYEQYF.

The chain combines TRBV6-5 with TRBJ1-1, with TRBD1 as a possible D gene (5 bases). CDR3 length equals 14 residues. CDR1 MNHEY and CDR2 SVGAGI come from the germline V gene. The V end was cut by 2 bases, the J end by 0 bases, with 7 bases between. This chain's CDR3 is CASSYTGMNTEAFF. Written as DNA, the CDR3 is TGTGCCAGCAGTTACACAGGCATGAACACTGAAGCTTTCTTT.

This clone occurred once. This chain joins TRBV9 and TRBJ2-5; 8 bases match TRBD1. With 0 bases clipped from V and 5 bases from J, the junction kept 9 bases outside the gene matches. The CDR3 spans 16 residues. Germline assignment: CDR1 SGDLS and CDR2 YYNGEE. CDR3: CASSVGGRGLGETQYF. CDR3 bases: TGTGCCAGCAGCGTAGGTGGCAGGGGGCTAGGGGAGACCCAGTACTTC.

The chain is built from TRBV14 and TRBJ2-5; perhaps TRBD2 as D (6 bases). The ends were cut back, 5 bases at V and 4 bases at J, with 14 bases in the middle. Germline assignment: CDR1 SGHDN and CDR2 FVKESK. The CDR3 spans 14 residues. The CDR3 nucleotides are TGTGCCAGCAGCTTGCGGGGCGGCGTAGAGACCCAGTACTTC. Translation: CASSLRGGVETQYF. The full variable domain, rest sourced from reference TRBV14 and TRBJ2-5, is EAGVTQFPSHSVIEKGQTVTLRCDPISGHDNLYWYRRVMGKEIKFLLHFVKESKQDESGMPNNRFLAERTGGTYSTLKVQPAELEDSGVYFCASSLRGGVETQYFGPGTRLLVL.

The chain has TRBV19 and TRBJ2-3; 10 nucleotides align to TRBD1. This CDR3 is 19 amino acids long. The J segment lost 4 bases and the V segment lost 4 bases, leaving 17 bases of the junction unmatched. The germline CDR1 and CDR2 sequences are LNHDA and SQIVND (reference sequence). In nucleotides, the CDR3 is TGTGCCAGTAGTACCCCATCCCCCTCGACAGGGGGCGCTTCAGATACGCAGTATTTT. Translating it yields CASSTPSPSTGGASDTQYF. Filled out from reference TRBV19 and TRBJ2-3, the complete variable domain reads DGGITQSPKYLFRKEGQNVTLSCEQNLNHDAMYWYRQDPGQGLRLIYYSQIVNDFQKGDIAEGYSVSREKKESFPLTVTSAQKNPTAFYLCASSTPSPSTGGASDTQYFGPGTRLTVL.

This clone showed up just once. CDR3 amino acids: CASSSPDGGSGTEAFF. The CDR3 DNA sequence: TGTGCCAGCAGTTCCCCTGATGGGGGGTCGGGCACTGAAGCTTTCTTT. The rearrangement joins TRBV6-2 or TRBV6-3 to TRBJ1-1, with a weak D call TRBD1 (5 bases). From germline, CDR1 is MNHEY and CDR2 SVGEGT. V was trimmed by 4 bases and J by 4 bases, leaving 19 bases between them. CDR3 length: 16 residues.

The chain employs TRBV6-4 and TRBJ1-6; no reliable D call. CDR1 is MRHNA, CDR2 SNTAGT, per germline. Trimming removed 2 bases at V and 10 bases at J, with 9 bases between. The CDR3 is made up of 13 amino acids. CDR3 bases: TGTGCCAGCAGTGACGGAGGGATATCACCCCTCCACTTT. It translates to CASSDGGISPLHF.

This chain joins TRBV7-6 and TRBJ2-5; 10 bases line up with TRBD2. The trim removed 3 bases at V and 3 bases at J, leaving 13 bases unmatched. The CDR3 loop spans 18 amino acids. Germline V gives CDR1 SGHVS, CDR2 FNYEAQ. CDR3 DNA sequence: TGTGCCAGCAGCTTTGGTCAGCGGGGGGGCCTCTTGAAAGAGACCCAGTACTTC. This codes for CASSFGQRGGLLKETQYF.

The J gene is TRBJ1-5, the V gene TRBV6-5; no clear D gene. Per the germline V gene, CDR1 is MNHEY and CDR2 is SVGAGI. CDR3 length: 13 amino acids. V was pared by 2 bases and J by 4 bases, with 6 bases between. In DNA form, the CDR3 reads TGTGCCAGCAGTTACGTCAGGAATCAGCCCCAGCATTTT. This codes for CASSYVRNQPQHF.

The chain has TRBV5-1 and TRBJ2-7; TRBD2 aligns across 12 bases. Germline-derived CDR1 and CDR2 are SGHRS and YFSETQ. The CDR3 is 14 amino acids. With 3 bases clipped from V and 3 bases from J, the junction kept 1 base outside the gene matches. The CDR3 DNA reads TGCGCCAGCAGCTGGGGACTAGCGGGCTACGAGCAGTACTTC. This codes for CASSWGLAGYEQYF.

The chain combines TRBV3-1 (or the pseudogene TRBV3-2) with TRBJ2-5; D not certain. The CDR3 covers 16 residues. V gave up 1 base and J gave up 1 base, with 13 bases separating them. Germline CDR1 is LGHDT and CDR2 is YNNKEL (reference sequence). CDR3 amino acids: CASSQVTGGPQETQYF. Here the CDR3 DNA reads TGTGCCAGCAGCCAAGTAACCGGTGGGCCCCAAGAGACCCAGTACTTC.

This chain connects TRBV21-1 to TRBJ1-5. TRBV21-1 is a known pseudogene. The CDR3 runs to 14 residues. The CDR3 DNA reads as TGTGCCAGCAGCACTCAGGGAGGCAATCAGCCCCAGCATTTT. Amino acid sequence: CASSTQGGNQPQHF.

This sequence joins TRBV18 and TRBJ2-2; D unclear. This CDR3 spans 16 amino acids. Germline lookup yields CDR1 KGHSH and CDR2 LQKENI. Trimming removed 1 base from V and 7 bases from J, with 16 bases in between. CDR3 nucleotides: TGTGCCAGCTCACCACTTCCTCTTTCGGCTATCGGGGAGCTGTTTTTT. Residues: CASSPLPLSAIGELFF.

V is TRBV4-3 and J is TRBJ2-7; 11 bases are a match to TRBD1. Unmatched junction bases numbered 10, after V lost 3 bases and J lost 6 bases. Germline V gene data show CDR1 as LGHNA and CDR2 as YSLEER. The CDR3 is made up of 16 amino acids. In nucleotides, the CDR3 is TGCGCCAGCAGCCAGACCCGGGACAGGGGGGACCTCGAGCAGTACTTC. Translation gives CASSQTRDRGDLEQYF.